Following are 7 T cell receptor beta chains from one sample sequenced in a study of blood T cell repertoires in COVID-19. TCRdb keeps only in-frame clones here, not all; method: immunoSEQ multiplex PCR. This sample has 250,000 to 300,000 clones, with approximately 83% found just once. Sequenced: PBMCs or T cells enriched from blood (not recorded which). The receptors were gathered from a woman between 50 and 59 years old who had recovered from COVID-19.

V and J are TRBV5-1 and TRBJ2-3; 13 bases are a match to TRBD2. The ends lost 4 bases at V and 0 bases at J; junction bases unmatched: 5. The CDR3 is 17 residues long. CDR1 is SGHRS, CDR2 YFSETQ, per germline. Written as DNA, the CDR3 is TGCGCCAGCAGCAAAGGGACTAGCGGGATTAGCACAGATACGCAGTATTTT. It yields the protein CASSKGTSGISTDTQYF.

The rearrangement uses TRBV10-3 and TRBJ2-2, with TRBD1 identical over 7 bases. Germline V CDR1 and CDR2: ENHRY, SYGVKD. Unmatched junction bases numbered 11, after V lost 3 bases and J lost 4 bases. This CDR3 region has 17 residues. The CDR3 DNA is TGTGCCATCAGTGACCCTGACAGGGATCGGCCCACCGGGGAGCTGTTTTTT. Encoded protein: CAISDPDRDRPTGELFF.

V and J are TRBV7-3 and TRBJ2-3, with unresolved D. Germline loops: CDR1 SGHTA, CDR2 FQGTGA. V lost 5 bases, J lost 0 bases, and 9 bases lay in between. This CDR3 has 14 amino acids. CDR3 coding DNA: TGTGCCAGCAGCCTACAGTCTAGCACAGATACGCAGTATTTT. This sequence encodes CASSLQSSTDTQYF. Drawing the rest from reference TRBV7-3 and TRBJ2-3, the complete variable domain is GAGVSQTPSNKVTEKGKYVELRCDPISGHTALYWYRQSLGQGPEFLIYFQGTGAADDSGLPNDRFFAVRPEGSVSTLKIQRTERGDSAVYLCASSLQSSTDTQYFGPGTRLTVL.

J is TRBJ1-2 and V is TRBV5-1, with D tentatively TRBD1 (5 bases). The CDR3 consists of 12 residues. V lost 4 bases and J 8 bases, leaving 12 bases between the germline ends. In germline, CDR1 is SGHRS, CDR2 YFSETQ. The CDR3 here is CASSEGLSGYTF. In DNA, the CDR3 is TGCGCCAGCAGCGAGGGACTTTCCGGCTACACCTTC.

The chain carries TRBV28 and TRBJ1-1; TRBD1 might be the D (5 bases). CDR3 length equals 21 residues. Germline CDR1 is MDHEN and CDR2 is SYDVKM. Trimming took off 2 bases at V and 1 base at J, with 29 bases between the two ends. The CDR3 DNA reads TGTGCCAGCAGTTTACCGAGGGTGCCGAGACGGGGGGAGGGGACGAACACTGAAGCTTTCTTT. The encoded protein is CASSLPRVPRRGEGTNTEAFF.

The rearrangement links TRBV7-9 to TRBJ2-5, with TRBD1 as a possible D gene (6 bases). V shed 5 bases and J shed 5 bases, with 9 bases lying between them. The germline V gene has CDR1 SEHNR and CDR2 FQNEAQ (reference sequence). The CDR3 is 12 residues long. CDR3: CASSQGLETQYF. CDR3 coding DNA: TGTGCCAGCAGCCAGGGGTTGGAGACCCAGTACTTC.

The J gene is TRBJ1-1, the V gene TRBV28; D is uncertain. V was trimmed by 5 bases and J by 5 bases, leaving 12 bases between them. The CDR3 has 13 residues. CDR1 is MDHEN, CDR2 SYDVKM, per germline. Here the CDR3 reads CASSRLGRTEAFF. CDR3 DNA: TGTGCCAGCAGTCGCCTCGGGAGGACTGAAGCTTTCTTT.